This TCR beta chain was profiled in a study of blood T cells in healthy people across ages. Findings and limits, study-wide: Higher diversity, along with more naive CD4+ cells, distinguished long-lived donors from aged donors. A roughly linear fall in TCR beta diversity per million T cells was seen with increasing age.

A J-beta primer mix and a sample-barcoded 5' primer were used in a second PCR of roughly 6 to 12 cycles. TCRdb fed the 5' RACE reads into MiXCR, producing one record per CDR3 protein. The sample has 650,000 to 950,000 distinct CDR3 sequences; 40% to 50% are singletons. The CDR3 is made up of 16 amino acids. V was pared by 4 bases and J by 2 bases, with 4 bases of the junction left unmatched. Per germline, CDR1 SNHLY and CDR2 FYNNEI. As for this clonotype: Antigen unknown.

The sequence was obtained from a man between 60 and 75 years old in good health. V gene TRBV2 combines with J gene TRBJ2-6; the match to TRBD1 covers 8 bases. Sequencing was performed on blood. The CDR3 is CASSAGQGPGANVLTF. The CDR3 DNA is TGTGCCAGCAGTGCAGGACAGGGCCCTGGGGCCAACGTCCTGACTTTC.